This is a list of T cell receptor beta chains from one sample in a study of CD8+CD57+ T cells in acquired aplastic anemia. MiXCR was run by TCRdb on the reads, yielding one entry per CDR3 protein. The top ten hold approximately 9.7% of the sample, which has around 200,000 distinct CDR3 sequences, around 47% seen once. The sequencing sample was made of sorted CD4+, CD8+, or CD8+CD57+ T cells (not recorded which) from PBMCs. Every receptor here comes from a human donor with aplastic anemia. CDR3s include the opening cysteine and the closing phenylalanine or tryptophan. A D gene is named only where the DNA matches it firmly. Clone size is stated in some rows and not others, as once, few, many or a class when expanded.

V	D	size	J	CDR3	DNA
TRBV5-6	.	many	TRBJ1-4	CASSLKGANEKLFF	TGTGCCAGCAGCTTGAAAGGGGCTAATGAAAAACTGTTTTTT
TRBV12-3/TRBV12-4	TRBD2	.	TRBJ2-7	CASSLGGGAGEQYF	TGTGCCAGCAGCCTCGGCGGGGGGGCAGGCGAGCAGTACTTC
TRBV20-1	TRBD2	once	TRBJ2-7	CSAPNSGRISYEQYF	TGCAGTGCACCTAATAGCGGGAGGATCTCCTACGAGCAGTACTTC
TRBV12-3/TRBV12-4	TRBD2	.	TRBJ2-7	CASSLTSGGSGQYF	TGTGCCAGCAGTTTAACGTCGGGGGGGTCCGGGCAGTACTTC
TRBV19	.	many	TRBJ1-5	CASNDRGNQPQHF	TGTGCCAGTAACGACAGAGGCAATCAGCCCCAGCATTTT
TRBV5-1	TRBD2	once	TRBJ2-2	CASSSGLAGDGELFF	TGCGCCAGCAGCTCGGGACTAGCGGGAGACGGGGAGCTGTTTTTT
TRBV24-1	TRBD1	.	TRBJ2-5	CATSDGGQGALETQYF	TGTGCCACCAGTGATGGCGGACAGGGGGCTTTAGAGACCCAGTACTTC
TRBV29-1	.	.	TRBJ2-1	CSSGTSGFFNEQFF	TGCAGCAGTGGAACTAGTGGGTTCTTCAATGAGCAGTTCTTC
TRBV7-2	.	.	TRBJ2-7	CARSVDRYEQYF	TGTGCCCGCAGCGTGGACCGCTACGAGCAGTACTTC
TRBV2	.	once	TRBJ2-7	CASSERSGALYEQYF	TGTGCCAGCAGTGAAAGGTCAGGGGCCCTCTACGAGCAGTACTTC
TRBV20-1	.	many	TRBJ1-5	CSAEGEAAGGRQPQHF	TGCAGTGCCGAGGGAGAGGCCGCGGGGGGCCGGCAGCCCCAGCATTTT
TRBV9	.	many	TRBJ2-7	CASSSFNYEQYF	TGTGCCAGCAGCTCCTTTAACTACGAGCAGTACTTC
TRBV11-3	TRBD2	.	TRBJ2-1	CASSRVGGGNEQFF	TGTGCCAGCAGCCGAGTCGGCGGGGGGAATGAGCAGTTCTTC
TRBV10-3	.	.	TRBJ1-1	CAIRRGRLNTEAFF	TGTGCCATCCGTCGGGGCAGGCTGAACACTGAAGCTTTCTTT
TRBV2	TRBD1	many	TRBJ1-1	CASRDRAFRGTEAFF	TGTGCCAGCAGGGACAGGGCATTTCGAGGCACTGAAGCTTTCTTT
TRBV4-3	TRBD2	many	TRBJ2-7	CASSQQQVGTSGYEQYF	TGCGCCAGCAGCCAACAGCAAGTGGGGACTAGCGGCTACGAGCAGTACTTC
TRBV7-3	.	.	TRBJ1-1	CASSFGQMNTEAFF	TGTGCCAGCAGCTTCGGACAGATGAACACTGAAGCTTTCTTT
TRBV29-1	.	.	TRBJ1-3	CSVAKGSGNTIYF	TGCAGCGTTGCTAAGGGATCTGGAAACACCATATATTTT
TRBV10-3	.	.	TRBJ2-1	CAISESISNEQFF	TGTGCCATCAGTGAGTCGATAAGCAATGAGCAGTTCTTC
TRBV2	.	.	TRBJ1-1	CASSLAFPVNTEAFF	TGTGCCAGCAGTTTAGCCTTCCCGGTGAACACTGAAGCTTTCTTT
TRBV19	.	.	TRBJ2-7	CAIAFCYEQYF	TGTGCCATAGCGTTCTGCTACGAGCAGTACTTC
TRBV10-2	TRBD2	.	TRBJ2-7	CASSHEREISEQYF	TGCGCCAGCAGTCACGAGCGGGAAATTTCCGAGCAGTACTTC
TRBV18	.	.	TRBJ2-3	CASSPNTGIPDTDTQYF	TGTGCCAGCTCGCCTAACACAGGGATCCCCGACACAGATACGCAGTATTTT
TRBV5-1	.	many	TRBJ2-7	CASNIGMPTVYEQYF	TGCGCCAGCAACATTGGAATGCCCACCGTCTACGAGCAGTACTTC
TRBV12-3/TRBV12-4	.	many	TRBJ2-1	CASSYWDSIYNEQFF	TGTGCCAGCAGCTACTGGGACTCCATCTACAATGAGCAGTTCTTC
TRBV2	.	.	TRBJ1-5	CASSELSPQGDQPQHF	TGTGCCAGCAGTGAACTAAGTCCACAGGGAGATCAGCCCCAGCATTTT
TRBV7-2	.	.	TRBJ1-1	CASSLVLGGNTEAFF	TGTGCCAGCAGCTTAGTGCTGGGCGGGAACACTGAAGCTTTCTTT
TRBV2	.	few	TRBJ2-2	CASRGDGGELFF	TGTGCCAGCAGAGGTGACGGAGGGGAGCTGTTTTTT
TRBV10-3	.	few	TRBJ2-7	CAISDGQGVYF	TGTGCCATCAGTGATGGGCAGGGCGTGTACTTC
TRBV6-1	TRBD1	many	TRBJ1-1	CASRKQGAVTEAFF	TGTGCCAGCAGGAAACAGGGGGCAGTGACTGAAGCTTTCTTT
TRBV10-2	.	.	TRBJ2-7	CASRSTYEQYF	TGCGCCAGCAGATCGACCTACGAGCAGTACTTC
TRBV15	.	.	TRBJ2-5	CATSRHGVSQETQYF	TGTGCCACCAGCAGACACGGGGTCAGCCAAGAGACCCAGTACTTC
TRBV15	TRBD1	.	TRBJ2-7	CATSRSMDRGNSYEQYF	TGTGCCACCAGCAGATCTATGGACAGGGGCAACTCCTACGAGCAGTACTTC
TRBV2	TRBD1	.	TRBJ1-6	CASREDRGVRNSPLHF	TGTGCCAGCAGAGAGGACAGGGGAGTTCGTAATTCACCCCTCCACTTT
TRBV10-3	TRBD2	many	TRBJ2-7	CAISEGSGNEQYF	TGTGCCATCAGTGAAGGTAGCGGGAACGAGCAGTACTTC
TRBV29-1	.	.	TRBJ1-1	CSVRLGTEAFF	TGCAGCGTTCGTCTCGGGACTGAAGCTTTCTTT
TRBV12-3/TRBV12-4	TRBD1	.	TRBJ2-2	CASALAGGTGELFF	TGTGCCAGCGCCTTGGCAGGGGGCACCGGGGAGCTGTTTTTT
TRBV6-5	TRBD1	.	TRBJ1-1	CASSYSGGTANTEAFF	TGTGCCAGCAGTTACTCGGGCGGGACAGCTAACACTGAAGCTTTCTTT
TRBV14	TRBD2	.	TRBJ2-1	CASSQESWTSGLNNEQFF	TGTGCCAGCAGCCAAGAATCATGGACTAGCGGCCTAAACAATGAGCAGTTCTTC
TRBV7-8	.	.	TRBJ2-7	CASSLDRVLFEQYF	TGTGCCAGCAGCTTAGACAGGGTCCTCTTTGAGCAGTACTTC
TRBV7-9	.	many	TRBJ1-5	CASRKNGIGSNQPQHF	TGTGCCAGTCGCAAAAACGGGATTGGAAGCAATCAGCCCCAGCATTTT
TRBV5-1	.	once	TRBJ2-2	CASSLEGPNTGELFF	TGCGCCAGCAGCTTGGAGGGCCCGAACACCGGGGAGCTGTTTTTT
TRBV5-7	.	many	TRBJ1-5	CASRQARKPQHF	TGTGCCAGCAGACAGGCCCGGAAGCCCCAGCATTTT
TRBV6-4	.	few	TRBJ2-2	CASSDKGTGELFF	TGTGCCAGCAGTGATAAGGGGACCGGGGAGCTGTTTTTT
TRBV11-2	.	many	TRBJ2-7	CASSSPALGGYEQYF	TGTGCCAGCAGCTCGCCGGCTCTCGGTGGTTACGAGCAGTACTTC
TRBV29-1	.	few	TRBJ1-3	CSGTSVAGLRNTIYF	TGCAGCGGAACCTCGGTTGCGGGTTTAAGAAACACCATATATTTT
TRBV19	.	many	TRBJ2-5	CASSRRFQGTQYF	TGTGCCAGTAGTAGGCGTTTCCAGGGGACCCAGTACTTC
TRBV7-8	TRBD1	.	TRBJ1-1	CASSLVTGGEAFF	TGTGCCAGCAGCTTAGTAACAGGGGGTGAAGCTTTCTTT
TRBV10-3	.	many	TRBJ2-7	CAISRTESSYEQYF	TGTGCCATCAGTCGGACAGAGAGCTCCTACGAGCAGTACTTC
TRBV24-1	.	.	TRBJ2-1	CATSSGQSSYNEQFF	TGTGCCACCAGTTCAGGACAGAGCTCCTACAATGAGCAGTTCTTC
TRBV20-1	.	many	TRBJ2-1	CSARNNGAEQFF	TGCAGTGCTAGAAACAATGGCGCTGAGCAGTTCTTC
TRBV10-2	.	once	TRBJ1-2	CASVMGSNYGYTF	TGCGCCAGCGTCATGGGTTCTAACTATGGCTACACCTTC
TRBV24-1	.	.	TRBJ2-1	CTTSDPCMEGYNEQFF	TGTACCACCAGTGACCCCTGCATGGAGGGATACAATGAGCAGTTCTTC
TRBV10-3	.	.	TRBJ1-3	CATQRAGAGNTIYF	TGTGCCACCCAGAGAGCGGGGGCTGGAAACACCATATATTTT
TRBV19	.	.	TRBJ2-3	CASSPQVYPADTQYF	TGTGCCAGTAGTCCCCAGGTTTACCCCGCAGATACGCAGTATTTT